This T cell receptor (beta chain) was identified during a study of Tregs in tolerant kidney transplant recipients. Whole-study findings and limits: Activated donor B cell expansion appeared to reveal the most relevant donor-specific TCRbeta repertoire. This study did not directly address biological reproducibility.

Using immunoSEQ multiplex PCR, the repertoire was profiled, and TCRdb retains in-frame clones only, with some absent. This table holds some 250,000 clones, around 81% found once. Concerning this clone: Its antigen is still unknown.

The CDR3 runs to 17 residues. The germline V gene encodes CDR1 MGHRA and CDR2 YSYEKL. Trimming shortened V by 4 bases and J by 3 bases, and 19 bases separated the two germline ends. The chain joins TRBV4-1 to TRBJ2-1; TRBD2 is a possible D gene (7 bases). The source material was CD4+ T cells from blood. This sequence originates from a human donor in good health. The CDR3, as DNA: TGCGCCAGCAGCCCTATAACTTGGGGGGGCCGCTACAATGAGCAGTTCTTC. Translation: CASSPITWGGRYNEQFF.